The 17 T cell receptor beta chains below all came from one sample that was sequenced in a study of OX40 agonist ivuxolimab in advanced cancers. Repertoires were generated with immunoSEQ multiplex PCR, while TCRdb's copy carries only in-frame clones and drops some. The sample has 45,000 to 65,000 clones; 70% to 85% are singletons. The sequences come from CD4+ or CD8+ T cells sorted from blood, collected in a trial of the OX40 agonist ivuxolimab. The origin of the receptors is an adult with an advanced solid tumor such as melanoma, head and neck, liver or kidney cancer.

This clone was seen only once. The CDR3 sequence is CSVTDRSSYNEQFF. CDR3 sequence (DNA): TGCAGCGTGACCGACCGCTCCTCCTACAATGAGCAGTTCTTC. V usage is TRBV29-1 and J usage is TRBJ2-1; D is uncertain. V gave up 6 bases and J gave up 0 bases, with 12 bases separating them. This CDR3 has 14 amino acids. CDR1 is SQVTM, CDR2 ANQGSEA, per germline.

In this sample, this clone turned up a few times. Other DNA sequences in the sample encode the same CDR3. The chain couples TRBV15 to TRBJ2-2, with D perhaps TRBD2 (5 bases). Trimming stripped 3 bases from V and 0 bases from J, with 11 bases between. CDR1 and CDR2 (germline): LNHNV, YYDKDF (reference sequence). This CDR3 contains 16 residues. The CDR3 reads CATSRGALANTGELFF. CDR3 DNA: TGTGCCACCAGCAGGGGTGCACTAGCGAACACCGGGGAGCTGTTTTTT. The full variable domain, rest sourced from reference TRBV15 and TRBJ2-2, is DAMVIQNPRYQVTQFGKPVTLSCSQTLNHNVMYWYQQKSSQAPKLLFHYYDKDFNNEADTPDNFQSRRPNTSFCFLDIRSPGLGDTAMYLCATSRGALANTGELFFGEGSRLTVL.

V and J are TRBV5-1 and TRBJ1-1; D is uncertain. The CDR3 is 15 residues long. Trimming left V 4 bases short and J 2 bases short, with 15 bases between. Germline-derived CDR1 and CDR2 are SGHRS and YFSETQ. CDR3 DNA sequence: TGCGCCAGCAGCCCCGGGCCGGCCCCAAACACTGAAGCTTTCTTT. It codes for CASSPGPAPNTEAFF.

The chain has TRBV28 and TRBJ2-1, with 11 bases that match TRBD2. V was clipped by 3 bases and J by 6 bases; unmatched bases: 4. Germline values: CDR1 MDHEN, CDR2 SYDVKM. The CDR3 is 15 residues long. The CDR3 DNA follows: TGTGCCAGCAGTTTTAGCGGGGGGGGCCGCAATGAGCAGTTCTTC. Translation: CASSFSGGGRNEQFF.

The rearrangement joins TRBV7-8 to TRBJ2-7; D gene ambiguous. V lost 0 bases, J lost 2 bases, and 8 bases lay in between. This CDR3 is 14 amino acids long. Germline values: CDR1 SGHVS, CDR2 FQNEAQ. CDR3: CASSLAQVTYEQYF. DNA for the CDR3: TGTGCCAGCAGCTTAGCGCAGGTTACCTACGAGCAGTACTTC.

DNA of the CDR3: TGTGCCAGCAGCTTTGGCAGGGGACCGCCTAATGAAAAACTGTTTTTT. It specifies CASSFGRGPPNEKLFF. This sequence joins TRBV5-4 and TRBJ1-4; a possible D gene is TRBD1 (6 bases). The germline V and J ends were trimmed by 2 bases and 3 bases, with 14 bases remaining between them. The CDR3 totals 16 residues. CDR1 is SGHNT, CDR2 YYREEE, per germline (reference sequence).

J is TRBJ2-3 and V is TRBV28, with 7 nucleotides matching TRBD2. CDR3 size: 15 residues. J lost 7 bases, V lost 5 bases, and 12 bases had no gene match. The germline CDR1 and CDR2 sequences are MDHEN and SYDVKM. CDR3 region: CASSPMSGAGNTQYF. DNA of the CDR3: TGTGCCAGCAGTCCGATGAGCGGGGCCGGGAATACGCAGTATTTT. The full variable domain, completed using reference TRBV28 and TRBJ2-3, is DVKVTQSSRYLVKRTGEKVFLECVQDMDHENMFWYRQDPGLGLRLIYFSYDVKMKEKGDIPEGYSVSREKKERFSLILESASTNQTSMYLCASSPMSGAGNTQYFGPGTRLTVL.

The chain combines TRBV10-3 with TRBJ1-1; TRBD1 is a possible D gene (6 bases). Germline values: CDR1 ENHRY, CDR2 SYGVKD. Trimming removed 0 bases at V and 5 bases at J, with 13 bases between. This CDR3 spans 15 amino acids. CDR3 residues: CAISESPGVDTEAFF. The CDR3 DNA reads TGTGCCATCAGTGAGTCGCCAGGGGTGGATACTGAAGCTTTCTTT.

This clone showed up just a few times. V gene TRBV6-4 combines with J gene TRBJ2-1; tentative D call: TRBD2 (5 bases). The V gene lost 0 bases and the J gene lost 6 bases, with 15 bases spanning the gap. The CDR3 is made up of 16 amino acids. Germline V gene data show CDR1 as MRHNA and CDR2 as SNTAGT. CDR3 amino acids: CASSDSRDGVGNEQFF. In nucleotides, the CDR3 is TGTGCCAGCAGTGACTCGAGGGATGGGGTAGGCAATGAGCAGTTCTTC.

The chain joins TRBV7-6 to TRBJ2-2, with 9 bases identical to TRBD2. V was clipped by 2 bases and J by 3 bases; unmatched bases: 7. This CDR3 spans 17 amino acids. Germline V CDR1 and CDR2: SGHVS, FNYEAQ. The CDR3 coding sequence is TGTGCCAGCAGCTTAAGAAGGCGGGAGGGAGACACCGGGGAGCTGTTTTTT. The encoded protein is CASSLRRREGDTGELFF.

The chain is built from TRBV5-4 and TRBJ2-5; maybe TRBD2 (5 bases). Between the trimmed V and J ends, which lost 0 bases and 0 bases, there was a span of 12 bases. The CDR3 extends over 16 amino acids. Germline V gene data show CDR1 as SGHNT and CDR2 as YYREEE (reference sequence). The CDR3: CASSLGGRGYQETQYF. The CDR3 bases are TGTGCCAGCAGCTTGGGAGGTCGGGGTTACCAAGAGACCCAGTACTTC.

CDR3 nucleotide sequence: TGTGCCAGTAGTACCCAGGGAATATCGGGGCCCTACGAGCAGTACTTC. Encoded protein: CASSTQGISGPYEQYF. This chain connects TRBV19 to TRBJ2-7; either TRBD1 or TRBD2 may supply D (5 bases each). Germline V lookup: CDR1 LNHDA, CDR2 SQIVND (reference sequence). V lost 4 bases to trimming and J lost 2 bases, with 18 bases between them. The CDR3 length is 16 residues.

CDR3 loop: CSPNGNEQFF. DNA of the CDR3: TGCAGCCCCAATGGGAATGAGCAGTTCTTC. The chain recombines TRBV20-1 with TRBJ2-1; D is undetermined. This CDR3 region has 10 residues. CDR1 DFQATT and CDR2 SNEGSKA come from the germline V gene (reference sequence).

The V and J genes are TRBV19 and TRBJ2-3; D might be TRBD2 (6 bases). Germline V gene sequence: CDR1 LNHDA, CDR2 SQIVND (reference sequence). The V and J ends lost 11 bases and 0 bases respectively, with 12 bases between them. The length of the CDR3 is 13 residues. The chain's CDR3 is CASGGVSTDTQYF. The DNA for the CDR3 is TGTGCCTCCGGAGGGGTTAGCACAGATACGCAGTATTTT.

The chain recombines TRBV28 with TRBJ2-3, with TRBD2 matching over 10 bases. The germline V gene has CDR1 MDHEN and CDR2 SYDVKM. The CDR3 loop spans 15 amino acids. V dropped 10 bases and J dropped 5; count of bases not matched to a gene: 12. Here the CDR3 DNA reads TGTGCCACTGGGAAAACTAGCGGGAAACGAGATACGCAGTATTTT. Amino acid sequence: CATGKTSGKRDTQYF. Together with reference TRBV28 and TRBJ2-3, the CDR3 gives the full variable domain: DVKVTQSSRYLVKRTGEKVFLECVQDMDHENMFWYRQDPGLGLRLIYFSYDVKMKEKGDIPEGYSVSREKKERFSLILESASTNQTSMYLCATGKTSGKRDTQYFGPGTRLTVL.

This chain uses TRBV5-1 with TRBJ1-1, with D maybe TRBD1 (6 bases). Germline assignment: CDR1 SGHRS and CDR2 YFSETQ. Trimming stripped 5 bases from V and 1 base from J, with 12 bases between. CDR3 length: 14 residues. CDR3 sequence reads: CASRGQGTNTEAFF. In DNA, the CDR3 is TGCGCCAGCAGGGGGCAGGGGACGAACACTGAAGCTTTCTTT.

CDR3 sequence: CASRVGTGTNTGELFF. CDR3 coding DNA: TGTGCCAGCAGGGTGGGGACAGGGACGAACACCGGGGAGCTGTTTTTT. J is TRBJ2-2 and V is TRBV27, with 9 positions matching TRBD1. This CDR3 is built from 16 residues. CDR1 is MNHEY and CDR2 is SMNVEV in the germline V gene (reference sequence). The V and J ends lost 6 bases and 0 bases, in that order; junction bases with no gene match: 5.